The entry below gives a single T cell receptor beta chain sequence along with its context. Its antigen remains unknown. V was clipped by 4 bases and J by 7 bases, with 12 bases between them. The CDR3 totals 13 residues. CDR1 and CDR2 from the germline V gene are SGDLS and YYNGEE. The data were obtained in a study of cytomegalovirus exposure and HLA in healthy donors. 13 Jbeta primers and 60 Vbeta primers were used for the PCR. Profiled with immunoSEQ multiplex PCR; TCRdb holds only in-frame clones, not every one. The sample records some 120,000 clones, approximately 78% being singletons. Overall study findings and caveats: TCR beta sequences reportedly predicted most subjects' HLA-A and HLA-B alleles accurately. Analysis was carried out at a later point, and it linked a missense DCLRE1C variant to TCR beta V- and J-gene trimming.

The receptor comes from a man younger than 45 in good health and CMV-seropositive. The chain links TRBV9 to TRBJ2-1; unclear D gene. The specimen was PBMCs. As DNA, the CDR3 is TGTGCCAGCAGCCTGGCTAGTGGGAATGAGCAGTTCTTC. Protein sequence: CASSLASGNEQFF.